Below, 16 T cell receptor beta chains from the same sample are listed, as sequenced in a study of OX40 agonist ivuxolimab in advanced cancers. The library was obtained by the immunoSEQ multiplex PCR assay. TCRdb mirrors the immuneACCESS table, restricted to in-frame sequences. Some clones are absent from its copies; in checked studies, under half trace to an unresolved V gene, and the reason for the others is unknown. The table for this sample lists 75,000 to 100,000 clones; 84% of them were counted only once. Jointly, the top ten make up roughly 5.8% of the sample. The starting material was CD4+ or CD8+ T cells sorted from blood, obtained in a trial of the OX40 agonist ivuxolimab. All receptors come from an adult with an advanced solid tumor such as melanoma, head and neck, liver or kidney cancer.

The gene calls are TRBV4-3 and TRBJ1-3, with TRBD1 identical over 10 bases. V shed 1 base, J shed 11 bases, and the junction held 5 bases outside the gene matches. CDR3 length: 14 amino acids. Germline V gives CDR1 LGHNA, CDR2 YSLEER. The CDR3 reads CASSQGQGARAIYF. For the CDR3, the DNA is TGCGCCAGCAGCCAAGGACAGGGGGCTAGGGCCATATATTTT.

V usage is TRBV27 and J usage is TRBJ2-5, with D unresolved. This CDR3 comprises 17 residues. The V end was cut by 5 bases, the J end by 7 bases, with 26 bases between. Germline loops: CDR1 MNHEY, CDR2 SMNVEV (reference sequence). This chain's CDR3 is CASSHPPDRSPSTTQYF. The CDR3 coding sequence is TGTGCCAGCAGTCACCCTCCGGACCGATCCCCAAGTACGACCCAGTACTTC.

This rearrangement joins TRBV2 to TRBJ2-7; 8 nucleotides match TRBD1. The V gene's germline CDR1 is SNHLY and CDR2 FYNNEI. V gave up 8 bases and J gave up 6 bases; unmatched junction bases: 12. The CDR3 is made up of 14 amino acids. CDR3 loop: CASLRGRLRGEQYF. The CDR3 DNA reads TGTGCCAGCCTCAGGGGGCGTCTTCGGGGCGAGCAGTACTTC.

This chain links TRBV29-1 with TRBJ2-3, with a tentative D call TRBD2 (6 bases). The CDR3 has 17 amino acids. From germline, CDR1 is SQVTM and CDR2 ANQGSEA. With 3 bases removed from V and 2 bases from J, the gap between germline ends came to 21 bases. The CDR3 bases are TGCAGCGTTGATAGGGCGGGTGGGACTGGTCTCACAGATACGCAGTATTTT. This sequence encodes CSVDRAGGTGLTDTQYF.

CDR3 nucleotide sequence: TGTGCCAGCAGCTTAAATCCAAACACCGGGGAGCTGTTTTTT. It specifies CASSLNPNTGELFF. The genes are TRBV11-2 and TRBJ2-2; no reliable D call. Looked up from germline, CDR1 is SGHAT and CDR2 is FQNNGV. There are 14 residues in the CDR3. V was clipped by 2 bases and J by 2 bases, with 6 bases between them. Variable domain in full (rest from reference TRBV11-2 and TRBJ2-2): EAGVAQSPRYKIIEKRQSVAFWCNPISGHATLYWYQQILGQGPKLLIQFQNNGVVDDSQLPKDRFSAERLKGVDSTLKIQPAKLEDSAVYLCASSLNPNTGELFFGEGSRLTVL.

In its sample, this clone was seen once. The rearrangement links TRBV7-2 to TRBJ1-1, with 11 bases identical to TRBD1. The ends lost 7 bases at V and 6 bases at J; junction bases unmatched: 7. CDR3 length: 14 residues. Germline assignment: CDR1 SGHTA and CDR2 FQGNSA. The CDR3 here is CASTDRGPVSEAFF. CDR3 nucleotide sequence: TGTGCCAGCACGGACAGGGGGCCAGTATCTGAAGCTTTCTTT.

The chain has TRBV7-2 and TRBJ1-4; D is perhaps TRBD1 (5 bases). CDR1 and CDR2 (germline): SGHTA, FQGNSA. V was shortened by 2 bases and J by 8 bases, with 27 bases between the two germline ends. The CDR3 totals 19 residues. CDR3 protein: CASSLPNPAPGPVREKLFF. The CDR3 DNA reads TGTGCCAGCAGCTTACCAAATCCCGCTCCGGGACCGGTGAGGGAAAAACTGTTTTTT. Full variable domain (rest looked up from reference TRBV7-2 and TRBJ1-4): GAGVSQSPSNKVTEKGKDVELRCDPISGHTALYWYRQSLGQGLEFLIYFQGNSAPDKSGLPSDRFSAERTGGSVSTLTIQRTQQEDSAVYLCASSLPNPAPGPVREKLFFGSGTQLSVL.

This chain links TRBV4-1 with TRBJ2-7; the D is unclear. CDR1 is MGHRA, CDR2 YSYEKL, per germline. The CDR3 is made up of 15 amino acids. The V end lost 0 bases, the J end lost 1 base, and 10 bases lay between the germline ends. The CDR3, as DNA: TGCGCCAGCAGCCAAGATTTTGGTCAGTCCTACGAGCAGTACTTC. It is translated as CASSQDFGQSYEQYF.

This clone was counted once. The chain uses TRBV6-1 and TRBJ2-1, with 9 bases aligning to TRBD2. With 7 bases clipped from V and 7 bases from J, the junction kept 8 bases outside the gene matches. The CDR3 extends over 14 amino acids. Germline CDR1 is MNHNS and CDR2 is SASEGT. The CDR3 DNA reads TGTGCCAGCACCGGGGCTAGCGGGATTAATGAGCAGTTCTTC. This translates into CASTGASGINEQFF.

This clone has more than one count but fewer than ten. V usage is TRBV7-9 and J usage is TRBJ2-7; the match to TRBD1 covers 8 bases. Unmatched junction bases numbered 9, after V lost 5 bases and J lost 6 bases. Germline CDR1 and CDR2: SEHNR and FQNEAQ (reference sequence). The CDR3 extends over 14 amino acids. CDR3 residues: CASSPGQGWGEQYF. The DNA of the CDR3 is TGTGCCAGCAGCCCCGGACAGGGTTGGGGCGAGCAGTACTTC.

This rearrangement joins TRBV28 to TRBJ1-2; D is unresolved. The CDR3 is 10 residues long. Germline V gives CDR1 MDHEN, CDR2 SYDVKM. V was pared by 8 bases and J by 2 bases, with 3 bases between. CDR3 DNA sequence: TGTGCCAGCGCAAACTATGGCTACACCTTC. Its protein product is CASANYGYTF.

V usage is TRBV5-4 and J usage is TRBJ1-1; no clear D. There are 15 residues in the CDR3. V lost 4 bases and J 5 bases, leaving 18 bases between the germline ends. Looked up from germline, CDR1 is SGHNT and CDR2 is YYREEE (reference sequence). The CDR3 DNA follows: TGTGCCAGCAGCCACCCGACGGTTGCGCGAACTGAAGCTTTCTTT. Its protein product is CASSHPTVARTEAFF.

The V call is TRBV27, the J call TRBJ1-1, with TRBD1 as a possible D gene (5 bases). Trimming took off 5 bases at V and 3 bases at J, with 10 bases between the two ends. Germline loops: CDR1 MNHEY, CDR2 SMNVEV (reference sequence). This CDR3 is built from 13 residues. The CDR3 loop is CASSLAGDTEAFF. CDR3 sequence (DNA): TGTGCCAGCAGTCTAGCGGGGGACACTGAAGCTTTCTTT.

The chain has TRBV19 and TRBJ1-2; a possible D gene is TRBD1 (5 bases). Looked up from germline, CDR1 is LNHDA and CDR2 is SQIVND (reference sequence). The CDR3 is 13 amino acids. Trimming took off 3 bases at V and 5 bases at J, with 10 bases between the two ends. The CDR3 bases are TGTGCCAGTAGTATTCAGGGCAGGTATGGCTACACCTTC. As protein: CASSIQGRYGYTF.

The rearrangement uses TRBV5-8 and TRBJ1-4; D is possibly TRBD1 (6 bases). Germline CDR1 SGHTS, CDR2 YDEGEE. The CDR3 loop spans 14 amino acids. V was trimmed by 4 bases and J by 10 bases, leaving 17 bases between them. In DNA, the CDR3 is TGTGCCAGCAGCCCGGGACAAAGTGAGGGAAAACTGTTTTTT. It is translated as CASSPGQSEGKLFF.

The V call is TRBV2, the J call TRBJ2-1; TRBD2 aligns across 9 bases. The J segment lost 6 bases and the V segment lost 7 bases, leaving 10 bases of the junction unmatched. The CDR3 totals 15 residues. Per germline, CDR1 SNHLY and CDR2 FYNNEI. The CDR3 spells CASKTALAGANEQFF. As DNA, the CDR3 is TGTGCCAGCAAGACTGCTTTAGCGGGAGCCAATGAGCAGTTCTTC.